What follows is one T cell receptor (beta chain) and its context. Sequencing was performed with immunoSEQ multiplex PCR; in TCRdb, only in-frame clones are kept and a portion is missing. Altogether 200,000 to 250,000 clones are present, over 75% being singletons, with the ten largest covering 15% to 20%. The sample is drawn from a study of blood T cell repertoires in COVID-19. Turning to the study itself: PBMCs, B-cell-depleted T cells, or T cells provided the cDNA or gDNA that made up the material.

The ends were cut back, 7 bases at V and 7 bases at J, with 10 bases in the middle. The CDR3 has 11 amino acids. The germline CDR1 and CDR2 sequences are SNHLY and FYNNEI. The sequencing input was peripheral blood. The rearrangement joins TRBV2 to TRBJ2-5; TRBD2 is a possible D gene (6 bases). This receptor was taken from a man aged 45 to 65 with COVID-19, enrolled during active disease. CDR3: CASKGGGTQYF. The CDR3 nucleotides read TGTGCCAGCAAGGGAGGAGGGACCCAGTACTTC. The entire variable domain, with the rest obtained from reference TRBV2 and TRBJ2-5, is as follows: EPEVTQTPSHQVTQMGQEVILRCVPISNHLYFYWYRQILGQKVEFLVSFYNNEISEKSEIFDDQFSVERPDGSNFTLKIRSTKLEDSAMYFCASKGGGTQYFGPGTRLLVL.